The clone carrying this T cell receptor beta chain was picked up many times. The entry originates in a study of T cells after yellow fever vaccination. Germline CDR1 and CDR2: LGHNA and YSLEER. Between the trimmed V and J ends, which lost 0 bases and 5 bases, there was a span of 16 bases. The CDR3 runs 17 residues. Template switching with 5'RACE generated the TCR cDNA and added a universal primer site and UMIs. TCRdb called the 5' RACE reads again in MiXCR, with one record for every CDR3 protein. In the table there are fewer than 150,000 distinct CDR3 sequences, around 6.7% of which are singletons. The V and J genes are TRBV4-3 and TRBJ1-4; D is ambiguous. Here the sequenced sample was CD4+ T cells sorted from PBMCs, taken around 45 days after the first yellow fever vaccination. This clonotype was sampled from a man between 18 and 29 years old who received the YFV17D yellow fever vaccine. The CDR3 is CASSQDIGPKQNEKLFF. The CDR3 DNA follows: TGCGCCAGCAGCCAAGACATCGGGCCGAAGCAAAATGAAAAACTGTTTTTT.